This TCR beta chain comes out of a study of early T cells in non-severe SARS-CoV-2 infection. On the study more broadly: Chains stayed unpaired after sequencing of bulk RNA from unsorted whole blood.

Study-wide results and caveats: VDJdb matching, biased toward anti-spike CD8 responses, missed private and CD4 specificities.

This clonotype was detected many times. Antigen: not known. Researchers attached unique molecular identifiers to individual cDNA molecules. A single record per CDR3 protein comes from TCRdb applying MiXCR to the 5' RACE reads. The profile shows some 76,000 distinct CDR3 sequences, roughly 13% of them singletons. Trimming cost V 5 bases and J 3 bases, with 7 bases left between them. The CDR3 length is 11 residues. CDR1 and CDR2 from the germline V gene are SQVTM and ANQGSEA. The chain employs TRBV29-1 and TRBJ1-1; D remains ambiguous. This clonotype originated in an adult who was a healthcare worker with PCR-confirmed SARS-CoV-2 infection or an uninfected control (not recorded which). Sequencing was performed on whole blood. CDR3 in DNA: TGCAGCGTTTCCCGCTACACTGAAGCTTTCTTT. Protein product: CSVSRYTEAFF.